This is a list of T cell receptor beta chains from one sample in a study of PD-1 blockade in classical Hodgkin lymphoma. Produced via immunoSEQ multiplex PCR; TCRdb's table is partial and in-frame only. The table records around 17,000 clones, about 85% of them present only once. Sequencing was performed on CD4+ T cells from blood, taken at baseline. The origin of the receptors is a human donor with classical Hodgkin lymphoma. The CDR3 runs from the conserved cysteine through the conserved F or W. D genes are given only for firm matches. The size entry is marked missing in some rows and otherwise reads once, few, many or a size class.

- | - | TRBJ1-1 | TRBV29-1 | TGCAGCGCGTCCGGGGGACAGAACACTGAAGCTTTCTTT | CSASGGQNTEAFF
- | - | TRBJ2-3 | TRBV10-3 | TGTGCCATCAGTGAGTCTAATGACCCAGATACGCAGTATTTT | CAISESNDPDTQYF
once | - | TRBJ1-5 | TRBV6-5 | TGTGCCAGCAGTTACGAACAGGGAGTCCCCCAGCATTTT | CASSYEQGVPQHF
- | - | TRBJ1-2 | TRBV5-1 | TGCGCCAGCAGCTTGGTTGACGGGGGGTCCATCTACACCTTC | CASSLVDGGSIYTF
- | TRBD2 | TRBJ2-1 | TRBV7-3 | TGTGCCAGCAGTCTAGCGGGGGGGCCGTATAATGAGCAGTTCTTC | CASSLAGGPYNEQFF
- | - | TRBJ2-7 | TRBV6-1 | TGTGCCAGCAGTGAAGCGCCACAGGGACCCTACGAGCAGTACTTC | CASSEAPQGPYEQYF
- | - | TRBJ2-5 | TRBV7-9 | TGTGCCAGCAGCCGAGATACAGGGACGGAGACCCAGTACTTC | CASSRDTGTETQYF
- | - | TRBJ2-1 | TRBV5-1 | TGCGCCAGCAGCTTAGTAGGGTCCTACAATGAGCAGTTCTTC | CASSLVGSYNEQFF
- | TRBD2 | TRBJ2-3 | TRBV7-2 | TGTGCCAGCAGCTTATCAAGGACTAGCGCCAAGGATACGCAGTATTTT | CASSLSRTSAKDTQYF
once | TRBD2 | TRBJ2-3 | TRBV7-2 | TGTGCCAGCAGCTTAGGGCCTAGCGGGAGTGCAGATACGCAGTATTTT | CASSLGPSGSADTQYF
- | - | TRBJ1-2 | TRBV28 | TGTGCCAGCAGTTTAAGGGCGGGAGTCGGAAACACCTTC | CASSLRAGVGNTF
- | TRBD2 | TRBJ2-5 | TRBV11-2 | TGTGCCAGCAGCTTAGGGACTAGCGGGGGAACCCAAGAGACCCAGTACTTC | CASSLGTSGGTQETQYF
- | - | TRBJ2-6 | TRBV19 | TGTGCCAGTAGTTGGGGCTCTGGGGCCAACGTCCTGACTTTC | CASSWGSGANVLTF
- | - | TRBJ2-3 | TRBV9 | TGTGCCAGCAGCGTAGGCATTAGCTGGGATACGCAGTATTTT | CASSVGISWDTQYF